This record concerns one T cell receptor (beta chain) sequence. Its antigen remains unknown. The sample is drawn from a study of OX40 agonist ivuxolimab in advanced cancers. Libraries were prepared by immunoSEQ multiplex PCR; TCRdb keeps only in-frame clonotypes and omits some of them. Of 55,000 to 75,000 clones in the sample, more than 65% were seen once. Study outcomes and limitations: No antigen was identified for the clonally expanded peripheral T cells.

Deletions cut 0 bases from V and 1 base from J, with 7 bases between. Germline V gene lookup returns CDR1 SGHRS and CDR2 YFSETQ. The CDR3 totals 14 residues. The chain couples TRBV5-1 to TRBJ2-5; tentative D call: TRBD1 (6 bases). The clonotype was recovered from an adult with an advanced solid tumor such as melanoma, head and neck, liver or kidney cancer. This specimen was CD4+ or CD8+ T cells sorted from blood, taken in a trial of the OX40 agonist ivuxolimab. The CDR3 DNA reads TGCGCCAGCAGCTTGGGAGGGGGCCAAGAGACCCAGTACTTC. It yields the protein CASSLGGGQETQYF.